This TCR beta chain was identified in a study of blood T cell repertoires in COVID-19 (dated by TCRdb to about 2020). Concerning the study at large: The collaborator samples originated in the United States, Italy and Spain and spanned the acute and convalescent phases of COVID-19. The samples were drawn from two sources: the first 160 participants of the ongoing ImmuneRACE study, and 1,000 to 1,500 subjects contributed by 6 global collaborators. Subjects who had been exposed to COVID-19, were actively infected with it, or had recovered from it provided the deeply sampled blood TCRbeta repertoires that made up the dataset. A de-identified subject ID, COVID-19 status, age in years and sex were almost always included in the sample metadata. HLA class I and class II types, where available, came from metadata supplied by the sample provider rather than from assay-based typing. The material from the prospective study consisted of cDNA or gDNA derived from T cells, B-cell-depleted T cells, or PBMCs. A freely available public database, intended as a resource for researchers studying the immune response to SARS-CoV-2, is where the repertoires were released. Findings and caveats that apply to the study as a whole: The quantity of clinical and demographic metadata differed by source and by participant and was supplied without curation.

TCRbeta CDR3 regions were amplified from genomic DNA by means of the immunoSEQ Assay, a bias-controlled multiplex PCR. In the original analysis: Nucleated cell counts per sample were estimated from amplification of reference gene primers within the assay. To quantify the absolute abundance of each unique TCRbeta CDR3 rearrangement, sequence reads were collapsed and filtered. For each sample, productive Simpson clonality was calculated by taking the square root of Simpson's diversity index across productive rearrangements. As stored in TCRdb, this immuneACCESS dataset retains in-frame rearrangements with V and J assigned. A fraction of the clones does not appear; measured against another copy, unresolved V genes explain less than half of the discrepancy, and the remainder lacks a known reason. The DNA was the basis for D and trimming; V, J and clone size are from that table. The sample has more than 150,000 clones on record, 82% of them singletons. The ten largest clonotypes hold about 10% of the sample.

The CDR3 runs 12 residues from the cysteine to the phenylalanine. Only CDR3 DNA is held: 36 bases, read in frame from base 1. V loses 3 bases, J loses 9 bases, and the germline ends lie 9 bases apart. CDR1 and CDR2 (MNHNS, SASEGT) derive from the germline V gene. Note on this clone: Its specific antigen is unknown. Nothing much larger sits one base from this clone, and base qualities are not available.

Participants in the prospective study were enrolled through a virtual design, were aged roughly 18 to 90 years, and lived in approximately 25 United States geographic areas. Cohort assignment in the prospective study relied on participant-reported clinical history from a screening survey and a study questionnaire. ImmuneRACE Cohort 3 recovered participants were defined by two consecutive negative NP/OP PCR tests, healthcare professional clearance, or symptom resolution. Mobile phlebotomists in the prospective study collected whole blood, serum and a nasopharyngeal or oropharyngeal swab from every participant. Prospective study participants could optionally give additional blood draws and questionnaires over an approximately two-month period. Before DNA extraction, blood samples from the prospective study were shipped at room temperature or frozen.

The source is a man aged 45-60 years who had recovered from COVID-19. Input material: PBMCs or T cells enriched from blood (not recorded which). The V and J genes are TRBV6-1 and TRBJ2-1; the D gene is unclear. The CDR3 corresponds to CASSDYTGEQFF. The sequenced DNA: TGTGCCAGCAGTGATTATACTGGTGAGCAGTTCTTC.